This T cell receptor beta chain appears in the sequencing data of a study of cytomegalovirus exposure and HLA in healthy donors. Study-level results: The listing of 150 or so TCR beta chains classed them as cytomegalovirus-associated. Analysis performed later showed TCR beta chains linked to HLA being more clonally expanded than equally common others. CMV serostatus was the sole immune exposure information available.

CDR3 length: 13 amino acids. J lost 6 bases, V lost 8 bases, and 5 bases had no gene match. The germline CDR1 and CDR2 sequences are SNHLY and FYNNEI. This PCR relied on a set of 60 Vbeta primers and 13 Jbeta primers. TCRdb keeps only in-frame clones here, not all; method: immunoSEQ multiplex PCR. The table records 100,000 to 150,000 clones, 60% to 85% of them present only once. Turning to this clone: The antigen is unknown.

The sample comprised PBMCs. This TCR came from a woman aged 40 to 55 in good health and CMV-seronegative. V and J are TRBV2 and TRBJ1-5; 9 nucleotides line up with TRBD1. DNA of the CDR3: TGTGCCAGCGGGACAGGGAAAAGTCAGCCCCAGCATTTT. It is translated as CASGTGKSQPQHF.